Below, 27 T cell receptor beta chains from the same sample are listed, as sequenced in a study of blood T cell repertoires in COVID-19. The repertoire was sequenced with immunoSEQ multiplex PCR; TCRdb's copy has only in-frame clones and lacks some. The data show roughly 97,000 clones, with roughly 80% seen just once and approximately 3.4% held by the top ten. Source material: peripheral blood. The receptor set was obtained from an elderly woman with active or convalescent COVID-19.

This clone came up once. The chain employs TRBV28 and TRBJ1-5, with D possibly TRBD1 on 6 matching bases. The CDR3 length is 14 residues. The V end lost 6 bases, the J end lost 7 bases, and 16 bases lay between the germline ends. From germline, CDR1 is MDHEN and CDR2 SYDVKM. DNA for the CDR3: TGTGCCAGCAGCCCACAGGGTCCCGGACAGCCCCAGCATTTT. Protein product: CASSPQGPGQPQHF.

The sample holds one count of this clone. The chain uses TRBV5-4 and TRBJ1-1; 10 bases are a match to TRBD1. V lost 4 bases to trimming and J lost 4 bases; unmatched junction nucleotides: 4. CDR3 length: 14 residues. Germline CDR1 is SGHNT and CDR2 is YYREEE (reference sequence). CDR3 amino acids: CASSTGTGVTEAFF. Written as DNA, the CDR3 is TGTGCCAGCAGCACCGGGACAGGGGTCACTGAAGCTTTCTTT.

V is TRBV5-5 and J is TRBJ1-2, with TRBD1 matching over 7 bases. Losses at the gene ends were 5 bases for V and 3 bases for J; bases not matched to a gene: 16. Germline CDR1 is SGHKS and CDR2 is YYEKEE (reference sequence). There are 17 residues in the CDR3. The CDR3 DNA sequence: TGTGCCAGCAGTGAACTACCAGGGGGGACCTTATACTATGGCTACACCTTC. It is translated as CASSELPGGTLYYGYTF.

This chain's CDR3 is CASSYGQADTEAFF. CDR3 nucleotides: TGTGCCAGCAGTTACGGGCAAGCGGACACTGAAGCTTTCTTT. The rearrangement uses TRBV6-2 or TRBV6-3 and TRBJ1-1; D remains unclear. Germline V gene sequence: CDR1 MNHEY, CDR2 SVGEGT. The CDR3 length is 14 residues. V was clipped by 2 bases and J by 3 bases, with 10 bases between them.

DNA for the CDR3: TGTGCCAGCAGTGGAGGACTAGCGGGGGCCGAGCAGTTCTTC. Its translation is CASSGGLAGAEQFF. The chain recombines TRBV2 with TRBJ2-1; TRBD2 aligns across 13 bases. Trimming removed 4 bases from V and 10 bases from J; junction bases left unmatched: 4. The length of the CDR3 is 14 residues. Germline V CDR1 and CDR2: SNHLY, FYNNEI. The whole variable domain, remainder taken from reference TRBV2 and TRBJ2-1, is EPEVTQTPSHQVTQMGQEVILRCVPISNHLYFYWYRQILGQKVEFLVSFYNNEISEKSEIFDDQFSVERPDGSNFTLKIRSTKLEDSAMYFCASSGGLAGAEQFFGPGTRLTVL.

This sequence joins TRBV21-1 and TRBJ2-1; TRBD2 is taken as the D call from the table, unchecked against the DNA. TRBV21-1 is reported as a pseudogene. The CDR3 has 15 amino acids. Written as DNA, the CDR3 is TGTGCCAGCAGCGGAGGAGCGGCTGGGCTCAATGAGCAGTTCTTC. This codes for CASSGGAAGLNEQFF.

CDR3 region: CARSTNTGGLYNEQFF. DNA for the CDR3: TGTGCCAGAAGCACGAACACAGGGGGGCTTTACAATGAGCAGTTCTTC. The rearrangement joins TRBV5-3 to TRBJ2-1; 8 nucleotides agree with TRBD1. TRBV5-3 is an ORF for which the function is uncertain. CDR3 length: 16 amino acids. With V trimmed by 4 bases and J by 4 bases, 10 bases remained unmatched.

This chain uses TRBV5-1 with TRBJ2-3; 10 nucleotides agree with TRBD1. CDR1 and CDR2 from the germline V gene are SGHRS and YFSETQ. CDR3 size: 16 residues. V lost 0 bases to trimming and J lost 3 bases; unmatched junction nucleotides: 4. CDR3 nucleotides: TGCGCCAGCAGCTTGGGAGGACAGGGGGGTACAGATACGCAGTATTTT. It translates to CASSLGGQGGTDTQYF.

The chain is built from TRBV28 and TRBJ2-1; 10 positions agree with TRBD2. Germline V lookup: CDR1 MDHEN, CDR2 SYDVKM. This CDR3 comprises 15 residues. V gave up 5 bases and J gave up 3 bases; unmatched junction bases: 4. This chain's CDR3 is CASSPGLADYNEQFF. As DNA, the CDR3 is TGTGCCAGCAGTCCCGGACTAGCGGACTACAATGAGCAGTTCTTC.

V and J are TRBV6-5 and TRBJ2-5, with 11 bases lining up with TRBD2. CDR3 size: 14 residues. The V gene's germline CDR1 is MNHEY and CDR2 SVGAGI. V lost 5 bases and J lost 3; bases outside the gene matches: 2. CDR3 in DNA: TGTGCCAGCAGTCAGACTAGCGGGGAAGAGACCCAGTACTTC. Its translation: CASSQTSGEETQYF.

The chain is built from TRBV3-1 (or the pseudogene TRBV3-2) and TRBJ2-1; 9 nucleotides align to TRBD2. Germline assignment: CDR1 LGHDT and CDR2 YNNKEL (reference sequence). This CDR3 spans 16 amino acids. Losses at the gene ends were 4 bases for V and 4 bases for J; bases not matched to a gene: 8. The CDR3 DNA reads TGTGCCAGCAGCCTCCCTCGACTAGCGGTTTACAATGAGCAGTTCTTC. Translation gives CASSLPRLAVYNEQFF.

The J gene is TRBJ1-6, the V gene TRBV29-1, with D tentatively TRBD1 (5 bases). V lost 0 bases to trimming and J lost 11 bases, with 8 bases between them. Germline V gene lookup returns CDR1 SQVTM and CDR2 ANQGSEA. CDR3 length equals 12 residues. CDR3 loop: CSVEEAGTPLHF. In DNA, the CDR3 is TGCAGCGTTGAAGAGGCAGGGACACCCCTCCACTTT.

The rearrangement joins TRBV27 to TRBJ1-4, with a weak D call TRBD1 (5 bases). CDR1 MNHEY and CDR2 SMNVEV come from the germline V gene (reference sequence). Deletions cut 4 bases from V and 8 bases from J, with 17 bases between. CDR3 size: 15 residues. This chain's CDR3 is CASSSEPWGDEKLFF. Written as DNA, the CDR3 is TGTGCCAGCAGTTCCGAACCTTGGGGGGACGAAAAACTGTTTTTT. The complete variable domain, with remaining parts taken from reference TRBV27 and TRBJ1-4, reads EAQVTQNPRYLITVTGKKLTVTCSQNMNHEYMSWYRQDPGLGLRQIYYSMNVEVTDKGDVPEGYKVSRKEKRNFPLILESPSPNQTSLYFCASSSEPWGDEKLFFGSGTQLSVL.

The chain uses TRBV5-4 and TRBJ1-4; D gene unclear. The germline V gene has CDR1 SGHNT and CDR2 YYREEE (reference sequence). The V end was cut by 4 bases, the J end by 7 bases, with 14 bases between. This CDR3 region has 14 residues. The CDR3 DNA reads TGTGCCAGCAGCATCAGAGGGTTTACTGAAAAACTGTTTTTT. Its protein product is CASSIRGFTEKLFF.

The chain combines TRBV27 with TRBJ2-7; 9 bases line up with TRBD2. V shed 4 bases and J 0 bases; nucleotides not matched to a gene: 4. This CDR3 is built from 15 residues. CDR1 is MNHEY, CDR2 SMNVEV, per germline (reference sequence). The CDR3 DNA reads as TGTGCCAGCAGTTCTAGGACTAGCGCCTCCTACGAGCAGTACTTC. Its protein is CASSSRTSASYEQYF.

V usage is TRBV10-1 and J usage is TRBJ2-5, with 8 bases fitting TRBD2. J lost 1 base, V lost 6 bases, and 13 bases had no gene match. CDR3 size: 17 residues. CDR1 is WNHNN, CDR2 SYGVQD, per germline (reference sequence). Here the CDR3 reads CASRHRGGHEIQETQYF. The CDR3 bases are TGCGCCAGCAGACATCGGGGGGGTCACGAAATCCAAGAGACCCAGTACTTC.

This clone was seen more than once but under ten times. The rearrangement links TRBV5-1 to TRBJ1-2; no clear D. Trimming left V 6 bases short and J 8 bases short, with 5 bases between. Germline V gene lookup returns CDR1 SGHRS and CDR2 YFSETQ. The CDR3 is 9 residues long. CDR3 protein: CASIRGYTF. Written as DNA, the CDR3 is TGCGCCAGCATCCGGGGCTACACCTTC.

Here the CDR3 reads CASSGGLDEQYF. CDR3 nucleotide sequence: TGTGCCAGCTCGGGGGGTCTCGACGAGCAGTACTTC. J is TRBJ2-7 and V is TRBV18, with a possible D match to TRBD2 (6 bases). V was cut by 6 bases and J by 5 bases, with 11 bases left in between. The CDR3 is made up of 12 amino acids. The germline V gene has CDR1 KGHSH and CDR2 LQKENI.

V gene TRBV18 combines with J gene TRBJ1-1, with D maybe TRBD1 (5 bases). V was shortened by 2 bases and J by 5 bases, with 9 bases between the two germline ends. There are 13 residues in the CDR3. Germline V gene data show CDR1 as KGHSH and CDR2 as LQKENI. This CDR3 is CASSPSGGTEAFF. The DNA of the CDR3 is TGTGCCAGCTCACCATCTGGGGGGACTGAAGCTTTCTTT.

This clone has just a few counts. The chain has TRBV28 and TRBJ1-2; D is undetermined. CDR3 size: 13 residues. CDR1 and CDR2 from the germline V gene are MDHEN and SYDVKM. V lost 3 bases, J lost 2 bases, and 7 bases lay in between. The CDR3 here is CASSLFQNYGYTF. Here the CDR3 DNA reads TGTGCCAGCAGTTTGTTCCAAAACTATGGCTACACCTTC.

This rearrangement joins TRBV30 to TRBJ1-1; D possibly corresponds to TRBD1 (6 bases). With 0 bases removed from V and 9 bases from J, the gap between germline ends came to 11 bases. The CDR3 has 12 amino acids. Germline V lookup: CDR1 GTSNPN, CDR2 SVGIG (reference sequence). As DNA, the CDR3 is TGTGCCTGGAGTGTACCGACAGGAAAAGCTTTCTTT. Translating gives CAWSVPTGKAFF.

The chain combines TRBV24-1 with TRBJ2-2, with 8 nucleotides matching TRBD1. This CDR3 has 17 residues. J lost 3 bases, V lost 1 base, and 6 bases had no gene match. Germline loops: CDR1 KGHDR, CDR2 SFDVKD. The CDR3 protein is CATSDLRQGTDTGELFF. The CDR3 DNA reads as TGTGCCACCAGTGATTTACGACAGGGGACCGACACCGGGGAGCTGTTTTTT.

CDR3 DNA sequence: TGTGCCAGCAGCTTCCAGGGGGCGGACACTGAAGCTTTCTTT. Encoded protein: CASSFQGADTEAFF. The chain couples TRBV5-5 to TRBJ1-1; 8 bases map to TRBD1. Looked up from germline, CDR1 is SGHKS and CDR2 is YYEKEE (reference sequence). This CDR3 is built from 14 residues. J lost 3 bases, V lost 2 bases, and 3 bases had no gene match. The full variable domain, its missing parts supplied by reference TRBV5-5 and TRBJ1-1, is DAGVTQSPTHLIKTRGQQVTLRCSPISGHKSVSWYQQVLGQGPQFIFQYYEKEERGRGNFPDRFSARQFPNYSSELNVNALLLGDSALYLCASSFQGADTEAFFGQGTRLTVV.

The V gene is TRBV5-1, the J gene TRBJ2-5, with D unclear. Trimming took 1 base from V and 2 from J, leaving 12 bases between them. Germline CDR1 is SGHRS and CDR2 is YFSETQ. There are 15 residues in the CDR3. CDR3 sequence reads: CASSLNPTVQETQYF. The CDR3 DNA reads TGCGCCAGCAGCTTGAATCCCACAGTGCAAGAGACCCAGTACTTC.

The genes are TRBV3-1 (or the pseudogene TRBV3-2) and TRBJ2-2; TRBD1 might be the D (5 bases). The length of the CDR3 is 16 residues. The germline V gene has CDR1 LGHDT and CDR2 YNNKEL (reference sequence). Trimming removed 0 bases at V and 8 bases at J, with 16 bases between. CDR3 protein: CASSQDEVGPRGELFF. The CDR3 DNA sequence: TGTGCCAGCAGCCAAGATGAGGTGGGGCCGAGGGGGGAGCTGTTTTTT.

The chain couples TRBV29-1 to TRBJ2-3; 8 nucleotides agree with TRBD2. The CDR3 spans 16 residues. Losses at the gene ends were 0 bases for V and 1 base for J; bases not matched to a gene: 6. Germline values: CDR1 SQVTM, CDR2 ANQGSEA. CDR3 DNA: TGCAGCGTTGAAGATCGAGGTAGCGGGGGCACAGATACGCAGTATTTT. This codes for CSVEDRGSGGTDTQYF.

J is TRBJ1-2 and V is TRBV5-1, with 7 bases lining up with TRBD1. CDR1 is SGHRS, CDR2 YFSETQ, per germline. Unmatched junction bases numbered 4, after V lost 3 bases and J lost 8 bases. The CDR3 is made up of 12 amino acids. The CDR3 DNA reads as TGCGCCAGCAGCTCACAGGGGTCAGGCTACACCTTC. Protein sequence: CASSSQGSGYTF. The entire variable domain, with the rest obtained from reference TRBV5-1 and TRBJ1-2, is as follows: KAGVTQTPRYLIKTRGQQVTLSCSPISGHRSVSWYQQTPGQGLQFLFEYFSETQRNKGNFPGRFSGRQFSNSRSEMNVSTLELGDSALYLCASSSQGSGYTFGSGTRLTVV.